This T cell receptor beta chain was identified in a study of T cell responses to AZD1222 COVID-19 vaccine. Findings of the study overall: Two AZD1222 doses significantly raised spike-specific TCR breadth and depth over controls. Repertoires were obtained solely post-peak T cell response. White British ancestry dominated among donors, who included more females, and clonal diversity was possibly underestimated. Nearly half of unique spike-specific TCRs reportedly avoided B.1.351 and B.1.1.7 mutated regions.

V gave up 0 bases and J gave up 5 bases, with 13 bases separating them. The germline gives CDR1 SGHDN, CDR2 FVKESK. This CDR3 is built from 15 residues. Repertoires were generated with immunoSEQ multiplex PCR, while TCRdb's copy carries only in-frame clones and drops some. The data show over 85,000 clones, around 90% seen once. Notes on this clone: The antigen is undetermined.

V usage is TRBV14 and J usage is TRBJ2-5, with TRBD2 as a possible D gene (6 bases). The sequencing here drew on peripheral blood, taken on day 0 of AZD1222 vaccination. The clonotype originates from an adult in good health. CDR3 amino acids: CASSQDRGGYETQYF. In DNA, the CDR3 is TGTGCCAGCAGCCAAGATAGGGGAGGATACGAGACCCAGTACTTC.